The clone carrying this TCR beta chain has at least ten counts. What it binds is unknown. One entry per CDR3 protein, called by TCRdb with MiXCR from the 5' RACE reads. The table shows roughly 40,000 distinct CDR3 sequences, with approximately 10% occurring only once. The data were obtained in a study of CD8 T cells in ankylosing spondylitis. Study-level findings and limits: There was a TCR beta motif, made of 7 to 9 highly homologous variants, that appeared characteristic of ankylosing spondylitis blood. There was reportedly significant enrichment of clones that were disease-linked in matched ankylosing spondylitis synovial fluid.

This clonotype was sampled from a male donor with ankylosing spondylitis or in good health (not recorded which). The source material was blood, either unsorted or a sorted T cell fraction (not recorded which).

CDR3 in DNA: TGTGCCAGCAGCTTGACAGGGATCCACGAGCAGTACTTC. Encoded protein: CASSLTGIHEQYF. V gene TRBV5-5 combines with J gene TRBJ2-7, with D perhaps TRBD1 (6 bases). Germline assignment: CDR1 SGHKS and CDR2 YYEKEE (reference sequence). Trimming left V 1 base short and J 5 bases short, with 10 bases between. The CDR3 totals 13 residues. The entire variable domain, with the rest obtained from reference TRBV5-5 and TRBJ2-7, is as follows: DAGVTQSPTHLIKTRGQQVTLRCSPISGHKSVSWYQQVLGQGPQFIFQYYEKEERGRGNFPDRFSARQFPNYSSELNVNALLLGDSALYLCASSLTGIHEQYFGPGTRLTVT.